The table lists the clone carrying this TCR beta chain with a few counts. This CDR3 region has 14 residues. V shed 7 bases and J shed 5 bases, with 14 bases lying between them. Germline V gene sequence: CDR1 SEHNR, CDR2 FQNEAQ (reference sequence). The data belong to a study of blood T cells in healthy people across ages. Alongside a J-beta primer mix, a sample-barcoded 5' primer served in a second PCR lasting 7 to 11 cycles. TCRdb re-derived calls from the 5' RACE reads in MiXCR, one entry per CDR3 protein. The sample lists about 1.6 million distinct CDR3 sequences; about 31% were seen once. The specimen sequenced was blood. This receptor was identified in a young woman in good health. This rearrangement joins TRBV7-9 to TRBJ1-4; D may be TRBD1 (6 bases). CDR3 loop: CASNPGVVNEKLFF. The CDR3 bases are TGTGCCAGCAACCCAGGGGTAGTCAATGAAAAACTGTTTTTT.